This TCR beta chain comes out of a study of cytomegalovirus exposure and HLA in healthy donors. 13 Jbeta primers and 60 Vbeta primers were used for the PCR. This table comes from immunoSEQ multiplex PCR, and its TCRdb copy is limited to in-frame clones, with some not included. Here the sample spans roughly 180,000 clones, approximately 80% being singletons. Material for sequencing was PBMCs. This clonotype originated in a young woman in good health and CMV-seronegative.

The CDR3 loop is CALGLQETQYF. CDR3 DNA sequence: TGTGCCCTTGGGCTCCAAGAGACCCAGTACTTC. The rearrangement links TRBV30 to TRBJ2-5; D is unresolved. Germline V gene lookup returns CDR1 GTSNPN and CDR2 SVGIG (reference sequence). CDR3 length equals 11 residues. V lost 8 bases to trimming and J lost 1 base, with 8 bases between them.